These 30 T cell receptor beta chains were all obtained from the same sample, sequenced in a study of brain T cells in children with intractable seizures. This sample's time point: blood from clinic visit 5 months post-surgery; TSC patient then seizure free. Assay: immunoSEQ multiplex PCR; the TCRdb copy retains only in-frame clones and omits some. This table holds around 340,000 clones, about 94% found once. Here the sequenced sample was peripheral blood, taken less than 6 months after surgery. The receptors stem from a boy in the first two years of life with tuberous sclerosis and intractable seizures.

This clone was counted a single time. The chain joins TRBV4-2 to TRBJ2-3; D is uncertain. CDR3 length: 13 residues. Germline loops: CDR1 LGHNA, CDR2 YNFKEQ. Trimming removed 0 bases from V and 4 bases from J, with 5 bases in between. CDR3 region: CASSQESSDTQYF. DNA for the CDR3: TGTGCCAGCAGCCAAGAGAGCTCAGATACGCAGTATTTT.

The V gene is TRBV9, the J gene TRBJ2-1, with a possible D match to TRBD2 (6 bases). Germline V lookup: CDR1 SGDLS, CDR2 YYNGEE. The ends were cut back, 2 bases at V and 6 bases at J, with 18 bases in the middle. There are 16 residues in the CDR3. The CDR3 DNA is TGTGCCAGCAGCGTTAAGGGTACGGGAGTGATCAATGAGCAGTTCTTC. Residues: CASSVKGTGVINEQFF.

This clone was counted a single time. The chain links TRBV6-5 to TRBJ2-7; unclear D gene. The CDR3 consists of 16 residues. Trimming took off 4 bases at V and 6 bases at J, with 22 bases between the two ends. Germline V gene sequence: CDR1 MNHEY, CDR2 SVGAGI. The CDR3 region is CASSSGPKKGPVEQYF. In DNA form, the CDR3 reads TGTGCCAGCAGTTCCGGGCCCAAGAAAGGGCCGGTCGAGCAGTACTTC.

The chain recombines TRBV30 with TRBJ1-5; TRBD1 might be the D (6 bases). Trimming left V 0 bases short and J 6 bases short, with 9 bases between. CDR3 length: 13 amino acids. Germline values: CDR1 GTSNPN, CDR2 SVGIG (reference sequence). The CDR3 nucleotides read TGTGCCTGGAGTGTACAGGGAGGTCAGCCCCAGCATTTT. Protein product: CAWSVQGGQPQHF.

The J gene is TRBJ2-1, the V gene TRBV29-1, with 8 bases matching TRBD2. CDR3 length: 15 residues. Unmatched junction bases numbered 10, after V lost 0 bases and J lost 9 bases. Germline CDR1 and CDR2: SQVTM and ANQGSEA. The CDR3 DNA reads as TGCAGCGTTGAAGATGTTCGAGCGGGGGAATTTGAGCAGTTCTTC. Its translation: CSVEDVRAGEFEQFF.

In DNA, the CDR3 is TGTGCCAGCTCACCATTCGGGCAGGGGAGCAATCAGCCCCAGCATTTT. Protein: CASSPFGQGSNQPQHF. This chain links TRBV18 with TRBJ1-5, with D possibly TRBD1 on 6 matching bases. Germline V CDR1 and CDR2: KGHSH, LQKENI. This CDR3 comprises 16 residues. V shed 2 bases and J shed 1 base, with 12 bases lying between them. The full variable domain, its missing parts supplied by reference TRBV18 and TRBJ1-5, is NAGVMQNPRHLVRRRGQEARLRCSPMKGHSHVYWYRQLPEEGLKFMVYLQKENIIDESGMPKERFSAEFPKEGPSILRIQQVVRGDSAAYFCASSPFGQGSNQPQHFGDGTRLSIL.

J is TRBJ1-6 and V is TRBV7-3; possibly TRBD1 for D (5 bases). The germline V gene has CDR1 SGHTA and CDR2 FQGTGA. This CDR3 has 13 residues. V was pared by 2 bases and J by 10 bases, with 9 bases between. CDR3 nucleotides: TGTGCCAGCAGCTTAGGGGGTAACTCACCCCTCCACTTT. Protein sequence: CASSLGGNSPLHF.

The chain links TRBV10-1 to TRBJ2-3; 7 bases agree with TRBD2. The J segment lost 6 bases and the V segment lost 3 bases, leaving 9 bases of the junction unmatched. Germline CDR1 reads WNHNN; CDR2 reads SYGVQD (reference sequence). This CDR3 is 15 amino acids long. Here the CDR3 DNA reads TGCGCCAGCAGTGAAAGGGCGGGAGCGCCCGATACGCAGTATTTT. The encoded protein is CASSERAGAPDTQYF.

The chain employs TRBV3-1 (or the pseudogene TRBV3-2) and TRBJ2-7; 7 bases are shared with TRBD2. J lost 3 bases, V lost 5 bases, and 7 bases had no gene match. The CDR3 is made up of 14 amino acids. Germline loops: CDR1 LGHDT, CDR2 YNNKEL (reference sequence). The CDR3 DNA reads as TGTGCCAGCAGCAACTCTCTAGCGGACTACGAGCAGTACTTC. As protein: CASSNSLADYEQYF.

V is TRBV13 and J is TRBJ1-2; a weak D match, TRBD1 (6 bases). The CDR3 covers 15 residues. Germline CDR1 reads PRHDT; CDR2 reads FYEKMQ (reference sequence). Trimming removed 4 bases from V and 2 bases from J, with 14 bases in between. The CDR3 spells CASSSRTAGNYGYTF. In DNA form, the CDR3 reads TGTGCCAGCAGCTCCAGGACAGCCGGGAACTATGGCTACACCTTC.

The CDR3 is CASSQDPGGGETQYF. The CDR3 region has the DNA TGTGCCAGCAGCCAAGACCCAGGGGGTGGAGAGACCCAGTACTTC. This chain uses TRBV3-1 (or the pseudogene TRBV3-2) with TRBJ2-5; the match to TRBD1 covers 7 bases. The germline V gene has CDR1 LGHDT and CDR2 YNNKEL (reference sequence). The CDR3 length is 15 residues. V shed 0 bases, J shed 4 bases, and the junction held 5 bases outside the gene matches.

The chain has TRBV9 and TRBJ2-3; D unclear. The germline V gene has CDR1 SGDLS and CDR2 YYNGEE. V lost 3 bases and J 4 bases, leaving 15 bases between the germline ends. This CDR3 has 15 amino acids. The CDR3 sequence: CASSAGPLNADTQYF. In DNA form, the CDR3 reads TGTGCCAGCAGCGCCGGTCCACTCAACGCAGATACGCAGTATTTT. The entire variable domain, with the rest obtained from reference TRBV9 and TRBJ2-3, is as follows: DSGVTQTPKHLITATGQRVTLRCSPRSGDLSVYWYQQSLDQGLQFLIQYYNGEERAKGNILERFSAQQFPDLHSELNLSSLELGDSALYFCASSAGPLNADTQYFGPGTRLTVL.

V gene TRBV4-1 combines with J gene TRBJ2-2; 7 bases align to TRBD1. The trim removed 1 base at V and 5 bases at J, leaving 4 bases unmatched. Per the germline V gene, CDR1 is MGHRA and CDR2 is YSYEKL. The CDR3 extends over 15 amino acids. The CDR3 DNA sequence: TGCGCCAGCAGCCAAGCCGGACAGGAAACCGGGGAGCTGTTTTTT. Translation: CASSQAGQETGELFF.

The chain combines TRBV11-3 with TRBJ2-7; possibly TRBD2 for D (6 bases). The germline V and J ends were trimmed by 3 bases and 3 bases, with 18 bases remaining between them. This CDR3 has 16 amino acids. CDR1 is SGHNT and CDR2 is YENEEA in the germline V gene. CDR3 in DNA: TGTGCCAGCAGCTTTGCCTCGGGCGGGGCGTACTACGAGCAGTACTTC. Its translation: CASSFASGGAYYEQYF. Full variable domain (outside the CDR3, taken from reference TRBV11-3 and TRBJ2-7): EAGVVQSPRYKIIEKKQPVAFWCNPISGHNTLYWYLQNLGQGPELLIRYENEEAVDDSQLPKDRFSAERLKGVDSTLKIQPAELGDSAVYLCASSFASGGAYYEQYFGPGTRLTVT.

The gene calls are TRBV25-1 and TRBJ1-4; maybe TRBD1 (5 bases). The V and J ends lost 4 bases and 3 bases respectively, with 12 bases between them. The CDR3 loop spans 15 amino acids. The germline CDR1 and CDR2 sequences are MGHDK and SYGVNS. The CDR3: CASSAVKGSNEKLFF. CDR3 bases: TGTGCCAGCAGTGCGGTTAAGGGGTCTAATGAAAAACTGTTTTTT.

This clone was seen once. Distinct nucleotide sequences in the sample also encode this CDR3. The CDR3 reads CASSEVGYQPQHF. CDR3 DNA sequence: TGTGCCAGCAGTGAAGTGGGCTATCAGCCCCAGCATTTT. The chain carries TRBV6-1 and TRBJ1-5; no firm D call. Deletions cut 1 base from V and 5 bases from J, with 6 bases between. Germline CDR1 and CDR2: MNHNS and SASEGT. The CDR3 has 13 residues.

The gene calls are TRBV11-3 and TRBJ2-2, with 10 bases fitting TRBD1. Losses at the gene ends were 6 bases for V and 3 bases for J; bases not matched to a gene: 10. This CDR3 has 17 amino acids. Germline CDR1 and CDR2: SGHNT and YENEEA. The CDR3, as DNA: TGTGCCAGCAGTCCGTCCCCAGGACAGGGGGACACCGGGGAGCTGTTTTTT. The encoded protein is CASSPSPGQGDTGELFF. Using reference TRBV11-3 and TRBJ2-2 for the parts outside the CDR3, the full variable domain is EAGVVQSPRYKIIEKKQPVAFWCNPISGHNTLYWYLQNLGQGPELLIRYENEEAVDDSQLPKDRFSAERLKGVDSTLKIQPAELGDSAVYLCASSPSPGQGDTGELFFGEGSRLTVL.

The chain's CDR3 is CASSRLLTGGQNEAFF. CDR3 DNA: TGTGCCAGCAGCCGCCTACTCACAGGGGGCCAAAATGAAGCTTTCTTT. The rearrangement uses TRBV7-2 and TRBJ1-1; 9 bases fit TRBD1. In germline, CDR1 is SGHTA, CDR2 FQGNSA. J lost 7 bases, V lost 5 bases, and 14 bases had no gene match. The CDR3 consists of 16 residues.

The chain joins TRBV27 to TRBJ1-6; a weak D match, TRBD1 (5 bases). The CDR3 covers 13 residues. The V gene lost 5 bases and the J gene lost 10 bases, with 12 bases spanning the gap. CDR1 is MNHEY, CDR2 SMNVEV, per germline (reference sequence). As DNA, the CDR3 is TGTGCCAGCAGTCCAGCAGGGAACTCACCCCTCCACTTT. Translated, it gives CASSPAGNSPLHF.

The chain combines TRBV11-2 with TRBJ1-5, with D possibly matching TRBD1 (6 bases). The V and J ends lost 5 bases and 2 bases respectively, with 16 bases between them. The germline CDR1 and CDR2 sequences are SGHAT and FQNNGV. This CDR3 is 16 amino acids long. DNA of the CDR3: TGTGCCAGCAGCCAGGGGACTCTTTCTCGCAATCAGCCCCAGCATTTT. Translating gives CASSQGTLSRNQPQHF.

The chain is built from TRBV9 and TRBJ2-2, with a possible D match to TRBD1 (5 bases). V lost 0 bases to trimming and J lost 5 bases, with 14 bases between them. From germline, CDR1 is SGDLS and CDR2 YYNGEE. The CDR3 spans 16 residues. CDR3 region: CASSVDPGPHTGELFF. The CDR3 DNA reads as TGTGCCAGCAGCGTAGACCCAGGGCCTCATACCGGGGAGCTGTTTTTT.

V is TRBV11-2 and J is TRBJ1-1, with D uncertain. The CDR3 sequence is 12 residues long. V dropped 1 base and J dropped 3 bases, with 3 bases sitting between them. Per the germline V gene, CDR1 is SGHAT and CDR2 is FQNNGV. The CDR3 protein is CASSLAYTEAFF. The CDR3 DNA follows: TGTGCCAGCAGCTTAGCTTACACTGAAGCTTTCTTT.

CDR3 region: CASGKEGQGGEKLFF. The CDR3 bases are TGTGCCAGCGGGAAAGAGGGACAGGGAGGAGAAAAACTGTTTTTT. The chain joins TRBV7-8 to TRBJ1-4; 9 nucleotides match TRBD1. Germline V CDR1 and CDR2: SGHVS, FQNEAQ. CDR3 length: 15 amino acids. Germline trimming cut 8 bases from V and 8 bases from J; bases unmatched to any gene: 12.

The chain joins TRBV29-1 to TRBJ1-1; possible D gene TRBD1, 5 bases. The CDR3 has 12 residues. V was cut by 4 bases and J by 1 base, with 7 bases left in between. Germline-derived CDR1 and CDR2 are SQVTM and ANQGSEA. The CDR3 region has the DNA TGCAGCGTTGGACAGAGGAACACTGAAGCTTTCTTT. As protein: CSVGQRNTEAFF. The full variable domain, completed using reference TRBV29-1 and TRBJ1-1, is SAVISQKPSRDICQRGTSLTIQCQVDSQVTMMFWYRQQPGQSLTLIATANQGSEATYESGFVIDKFPISRPNLTFSTLTVSNMSPEDSSIYLCSVGQRNTEAFFGQGTRLTVV.

The chain has TRBV28 and TRBJ1-2; D uncertain. Per germline, CDR1 MDHEN and CDR2 SYDVKM. The CDR3 sequence is 15 residues long. The V end lost 5 bases, the J end lost 6 bases, and 19 bases lay between the germline ends. The CDR3 DNA follows: TGTGCCAGCAGTCCCCTTGGTATCAACCCCGATGGCTACACCTTC. This sequence encodes CASSPLGINPDGYTF.

This clone has a single count. The germline gene is not matched at one end of the junction; a read error may be the cause. This chain joins TRBV3-1 (or the pseudogene TRBV3-2) and TRBJ2-1; D tentatively reads TRBD1 or TRBD2 (5 bases each). The CDR3 contains 12 residues. Germline V gene sequence: CDR1 LGHDT, CDR2 YNNKEL (reference sequence). The CDR3, as DNA: TGTGCCAGCAGCCCGCTCGGGGCTCCCCCAATCTTC. This encodes CASSPLGAPPIF.

In DNA, the CDR3 is TGTGCCAGCAGCTTCCGAGCTGCCAGCTCCTACAATGAGCAGTTCTTC. Amino acid sequence: CASSFRAASSYNEQFF. This rearrangement joins TRBV7-9 to TRBJ2-1; D not certain. Trimming removed 3 bases from V and 0 bases from J, with 12 bases in between. The CDR3 length is 16 residues. Germline V CDR1 and CDR2: SEHNR, FQNEAQ (reference sequence).

The rearrangement joins TRBV9 to TRBJ2-7; weak D call: TRBD2 (5 bases). The length of the CDR3 is 12 residues. Germline CDR1 reads SGDLS; CDR2 reads YYNGEE. V was shortened by 1 base and J by 3 bases, with 5 bases between the two germline ends. The CDR3 DNA follows: TGTGCCAGCAGCGTACGGGACTACGAGCAGTACTTC. This translates into CASSVRDYEQYF.

This sequence joins TRBV3-1 (or the pseudogene TRBV3-2) and TRBJ2-1; D is ambiguous. The CDR3 sequence is 19 residues long. CDR1 and CDR2 from the germline V gene are LGHDT and YNNKEL (reference sequence). Trimming removed 4 bases from V and 3 bases from J, with 25 bases in between. The CDR3 region is CASSRRRSTPTTHYNEQFF. In DNA, the CDR3 is TGTGCCAGCAGCCGCCGACGGTCCACACCCACTACACACTACAATGAGCAGTTCTTC.

The chain joins TRBV7-3 to TRBJ2-3; weak D call: TRBD2 (5 bases). Deletions cut 2 bases from V and 3 bases from J, with 12 bases between. Germline V lookup: CDR1 SGHTA, CDR2 FQGTGA. There are 15 residues in the CDR3. In nucleotides, the CDR3 is TGTGCCAGCAGCTTAGCGGGTTTCAGTACAGATACGCAGTATTTT. Encoded protein: CASSLAGFSTDTQYF.